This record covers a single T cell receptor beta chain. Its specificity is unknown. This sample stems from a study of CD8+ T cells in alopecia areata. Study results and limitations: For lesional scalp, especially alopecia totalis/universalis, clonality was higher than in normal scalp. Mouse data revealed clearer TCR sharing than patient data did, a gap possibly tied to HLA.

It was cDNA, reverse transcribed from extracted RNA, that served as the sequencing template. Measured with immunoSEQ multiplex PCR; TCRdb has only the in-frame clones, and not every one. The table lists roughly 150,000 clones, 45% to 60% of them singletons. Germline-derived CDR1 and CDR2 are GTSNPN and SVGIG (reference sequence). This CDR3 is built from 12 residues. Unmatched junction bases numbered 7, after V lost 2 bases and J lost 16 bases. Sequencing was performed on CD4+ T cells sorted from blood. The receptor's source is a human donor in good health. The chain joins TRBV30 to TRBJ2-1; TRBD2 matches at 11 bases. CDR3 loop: CAWSFSGRDFFF. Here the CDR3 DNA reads TGTGCCTGGAGTTTTAGCGGGAGGGATTTCTTCTTC.